What follows are 10 T cell receptor beta chains derived from one specimen sequenced in a study of radiation and T cells in renal cell carcinoma. Documented treatment: treatment-naive control, cytoreductive nephrectomy. Produced via immunoSEQ multiplex PCR; TCRdb's table is partial and in-frame only. This sample has about 6,000 clones, with more than 60% found just once. The sample consisted of tumor tissue, taken from a patient whose treatment was nephrectomy without radiotherapy. These receptors were taken from a human donor with renal cell carcinoma.

This clone was seen only a few times. The V gene is TRBV27, the J gene TRBJ1-5; D remains unclear. The CDR3 totals 15 residues. CDR1 MNHEY and CDR2 SMNVEV come from the germline V gene (reference sequence). V dropped 5 bases and J dropped 3 bases, with 14 bases sitting between them. The CDR3 protein is CASSRSDGFNQPQHF. In nucleotides, the CDR3 is TGTGCCAGCAGTCGATCCGACGGTTTCAATCAGCCCCAGCATTTT.

This clone was seen only a few times. CDR3 in DNA: TGTGCCAGCAGAGTGGCCAAAAACATTCAGTACTTC. It specifies CASRVAKNIQYF. The genes are TRBV19 and TRBJ2-4; no reliable D call. CDR1 and CDR2 (germline): LNHDA, SQIVND (reference sequence). CDR3 length: 12 residues. V dropped 9 bases and J dropped 1 base, with 7 bases sitting between them.

V usage is TRBV2 and J usage is TRBJ2-5, with a possible D match to TRBD2 (5 bases). Germline values: CDR1 SNHLY, CDR2 FYNNEI. CDR3 length: 14 residues. V lost 5 bases and J lost 5, with 15 bases in between. The CDR3 coding sequence is TGTGCCAGCAGTAACCCCCGGGGATGGGAGACCCAGTACTTC. This gives the protein CASSNPRGWETQYF. Drawing the rest from reference TRBV2 and TRBJ2-5, the complete variable domain is EPEVTQTPSHQVTQMGQEVILRCVPISNHLYFYWYRQILGQKVEFLVSFYNNEISEKSEIFDDQFSVERPDGSNFTLKIRSTKLEDSAMYFCASSNPRGWETQYFGPGTRLLVL.

The V and J genes are TRBV28 and TRBJ1-3, with D possibly being TRBD1 (6 bases). Trimming shortened V by 3 bases and J by 0 bases, and 12 bases separated the two germline ends. This CDR3 is built from 16 residues. CDR1 is MDHEN, CDR2 SYDVKM, per germline. CDR3 DNA: TGTGCCAGCAGTTTCCTCATCAGGGGCTCTGGAAACACCATATATTTT. It translates to CASSFLIRGSGNTIYF.

This chain links TRBV7-9 with TRBJ2-7; 9 nucleotides agree with TRBD2. CDR3 length: 16 residues. The ends lost 4 bases at V and 3 bases at J; junction bases unmatched: 10. Germline CDR1 reads SEHNR; CDR2 reads FQNEAQ (reference sequence). Written as DNA, the CDR3 is TGTGCCAGCAGCTCTCCACCGGGACTAGCAAACTACGAGCAGTACTTC. Translation: CASSSPPGLANYEQYF.

The chain uses TRBV19 and TRBJ2-3; a weak D match, TRBD1 (5 bases). Trimming took off 7 bases at V and 0 bases at J, with 17 bases between the two ends. From germline, CDR1 is LNHDA and CDR2 SQIVND (reference sequence). The CDR3 runs to 16 residues. This CDR3 is CASTSTDSISTDTQYF. The CDR3 DNA reads TGTGCCAGTACCTCCACCGACAGTATTAGCACAGATACGCAGTATTTT.

This chain uses TRBV5-8 with TRBJ2-1; D gene ambiguous. This CDR3 spans 15 amino acids. Germline V gene lookup returns CDR1 SGHTS and CDR2 YDEGEE. V was trimmed by 0 bases and J by 4 bases, leaving 11 bases between them. For the CDR3, the DNA is TGTGCCAGCAGCTTGGCAAGGGAACCTTACAATGAGCAGTTCTTC. The encoded protein is CASSLAREPYNEQFF.

This chain links TRBV29-1 with TRBJ2-3, with TRBD2 as a possible D gene (5 bases). V dropped 3 bases and J dropped 0 bases, with 10 bases sitting between them. The germline gives CDR1 SQVTM, CDR2 ANQGSEA. The length of the CDR3 is 14 residues. The CDR3, as DNA: TGCAGCGTTGACCCGGGAACTAGCACAGATACGCAGTATTTT. Amino acids: CSVDPGTSTDTQYF.

The rearrangement links TRBV27 to TRBJ2-3; 16 bases are a match to TRBD2. After removal of 6 bases from V and 1 base from J, the junction contained 7 bases not matched to a gene. CDR1 is MNHEY and CDR2 is SMNVEV in the germline V gene (reference sequence). The CDR3 sequence is 18 residues long. CDR3 in amino acids: CASSRAGLAGGGTDTQYF. The CDR3 DNA is TGTGCCAGCAGCAGGGCGGGACTAGCGGGAGGGGGCACAGATACGCAGTATTTT.

This clone was seen only a few times. The chain uses TRBV27 and TRBJ1-1; no definite D call. Trimming took 2 bases from V and 1 from J, leaving 5 bases between them. CDR3 length: 13 amino acids. Germline V gives CDR1 MNHEY, CDR2 SMNVEV (reference sequence). The DNA for the CDR3 is TGTGCCAGCAGTTTAACCCAGAACACTGAAGCTTTCTTT. It yields the protein CASSLTQNTEAFF.